This TCR beta chain was sequenced for a study of T cell repertoires in cytomegalovirus infection. Overall study context: From public TCR beta signatures came an indication of both CMV infection and matching HLA type.

Study-level points and caveats: The response measured ex vivo was dominated by TCR beta clonotypes (HLA-C-restricted and CMV-specific).

From the reads, TCRdb called clonotypes with MiXCR, one entry per CDR3 protein. Of about 260,000 distinct CDR3 sequences in the sample, 8% to 9.5% are singletons; the top ten hold approximately 16%. This clonotype was observed at least ten times. Its antigen is still unknown. V gave up 3 bases and J gave up 3 bases; unmatched junction bases: 4. The CDR3 has 15 amino acids. The clonotype comes from a human donor in good health (CMV status not recorded). Some clones in this sample may be carry-over from other donors' samples. The gene calls are TRBV12-3 or TRBV12-4 and TRBJ1-5; 8 nucleotides line up with TRBD1. The specimen was PBMCs. The DNA for the CDR3 is TGTGCCAGCAGTTTGGCAGGGGGCGTCAATCAGCCCCAGCATTTT. Its protein is CASSLAGGVNQPQHF.